This is a list of T cell receptor beta chains from one sample in a study of cytomegalovirus exposure and HLA in healthy donors. Sequenced by immunoSEQ multiplex PCR; TCRdb stores in-frame clones only, minus some. The sample lists 150,000 to 200,000 clones; around 80% were seen once. The sequenced material came from PBMCs. The receptors originated from a young man in good health and CMV-seropositive. Each CDR3 is given with its conserved first and last residue. Each record gives: J gene, D gene, V gene, clone size, CDR3 protein, CDR3 DNA. A D gene is named only where the DNA matches it firmly. Part of the rows lack a size; the others show once, few, many or a class for expanded clones.

J: TRBJ2-7
D: TRBD2
V: TRBV4-1
size: NA
CDR3: CASSQTASGSSYEQYF
DNA: TGCGCCAGCAGCCAAACAGCTAGCGGGAGCTCCTACGAGCAGTACTTC

J: TRBJ1-5
D: NA
V: TRBV15
size: NA
CDR3: CATSRDRLAGSQPQHF
DNA: TGTGCCACCAGCAGAGATCGGTTGGCAGGCAGTCAGCCCCAGCATTTT

J: TRBJ1-1
D: NA
V: TRBV28
size: few
CDR3: CASSPQGRGWNTEAFF
DNA: TGTGCCAGCAGTCCCCAAGGCAGGGGATGGAACACTGAAGCTTTCTTT

J: TRBJ1-5
D: NA
V: TRBV5-5
size: NA
CDR3: CASSSVTQGNQPQHF
DNA: TGTGCCAGCAGCTCGGTAACTCAGGGGAATCAGCCCCAGCATTTT

J: TRBJ1-6
D: TRBD1
V: TRBV11-3
size: once
CDR3: CASSPGTGGSNSPLHF
DNA: TGTGCCAGCAGCCCTGGGACAGGGGGATCTAATTCACCCCTCCACTTT

J: TRBJ2-2
D: TRBD2
V: TRBV5-4
size: NA
CDR3: CASTRAGGAMNTGELFF
DNA: TGTGCCAGCACTAGGGCGGGGGGGGCTATGAACACCGGGGAGCTGTTTTTT

J: TRBJ1-2
D: TRBD1
V: TRBV5-4
size: NA
CDR3: CASSLRQGETASYTF
DNA: TGTGCCAGCAGCTTAAGACAGGGGGAAACAGCTAGCTACACCTTC

J: TRBJ2-1
D: NA
V: TRBV20-1
size: NA
CDR3: CSARGSGEQFF
DNA: TGCAGTGCACGGGGGTCGGGTGAGCAGTTCTTC

J: TRBJ2-6
D: NA
V: TRBV12-5
size: NA
CDR3: CASGPPGANVLTF
DNA: TGTGCTAGTGGCCCCCCGGGGGCCAACGTCCTGACTTTC

J: TRBJ2-2
D: TRBD2
V: TRBV7-3
size: few
CDR3: CASSAGTSRNTGELFF
DNA: TGTGCCAGCAGCGCCGGGACTAGCAGGAACACCGGGGAGCTGTTTTTT

J: TRBJ2-6
D: TRBD1
V: TRBV5-1
size: NA
CDR3: CASSPGQGAGGANVLTF
DNA: TGCGCCAGCTCCCCCGGACAGGGGGCGGGTGGGGCCAACGTCCTGACTTTC

J: TRBJ2-5
D: NA
V: TRBV29-1
size: NA
CDR3: CSVEEMGAGQETQYF
DNA: TGCAGCGTTGAAGAGATGGGGGCAGGCCAAGAGACCCAGTACTTC

J: TRBJ2-3
D: TRBD2
V: TRBV18
size: NA
CDR3: CASSQIAGAGTDTQYF
DNA: TGTGCCAGCTCACAGATAGCGGGAGCAGGCACAGATACGCAGTATTTT

J: TRBJ2-1
D: TRBD2
V: TRBV5-1
size: NA
CDR3: CASSSQTSGGASDEQFF
DNA: TGCGCCAGCAGCTCGCAGACTAGCGGGGGGGCCTCGGATGAGCAGTTCTTC

J: TRBJ2-1
D: NA
V: TRBV5-1
size: NA
CDR3: CASSFIQGQSNEQFF
DNA: TGCGCCAGCAGCTTTATCCAGGGACAAAGCAATGAGCAGTTCTTC

J: TRBJ2-7
D: TRBD1
V: TRBV5-1
size: NA
CDR3: CASSFRQTGAYEQYF
DNA: TGCGCCAGCAGCTTCCGCCAGACAGGGGCCTACGAGCAGTACTTC

J: TRBJ2-1
D: TRBD1
V: TRBV11-2
size: NA
CDR3: CASSLDGTVYNEQFF
DNA: TGTGCCAGCAGCTTAGACGGGACAGTATACAATGAGCAGTTCTTC

J: TRBJ1-1
D: NA
V: TRBV4-2
size: few
CDR3: CASKAAGAEAFF
DNA: TGTGCCAGCAAGGCGGCGGGGGCTGAAGCTTTCTTT

J: TRBJ1-2
D: NA
V: TRBV28
size: NA
CDR3: CASSPRAPRYGYTF
DNA: TGTGCCAGCAGTCCACGAGCACCGAGGTATGGCTACACCTTC

J: TRBJ2-1
D: TRBD1
V: TRBV11-2
size: NA
CDR3: CASSLDLTGAVYNEQFF
DNA: TGTGCCAGCAGCTTAGACCTTACAGGGGCTGTCTACAATGAGCAGTTCTTC

J: TRBJ2-1
D: NA
V: TRBV7-2
size: once
CDR3: CASSLVAGVSDEQFF
DNA: TGTGCCAGCAGCTTAGTCGCAGGGGTCTCGGATGAGCAGTTCTTC

J: TRBJ1-2
D: NA
V: TRBV27
size: NA
CDR3: CASSLKQNYGYTF
DNA: TGTGCCAGCAGTTTAAAACAGAACTATGGCTACACCTTC

J: TRBJ1-1
D: TRBD1
V: TRBV5-6
size: NA
CDR3: CASSNPPGQENTEAFF
DNA: TGTGCCAGCAGCAACCCTCCCGGACAGGAGAACACTGAAGCTTTCTTT

J: TRBJ1-1
D: NA
V: TRBV21-1
size: NA
CDR3: CASSKEGAHEAFF
DNA: TGTGCCAGCAGCAAAGAGGGGGCCCATGAAGCTTTCTTT

J: TRBJ2-3
D: TRBD1
V: TRBV4-2
size: NA
CDR3: CASSQHSGTGSTDTQYF
DNA: TGTGCCAGCAGCCAACACTCCGGGACAGGCAGCACAGATACGCAGTATTTT

J: TRBJ1-1
D: NA
V: TRBV5-4
size: NA
CDR3: CASSPGQMNTEAFF
DNA: TGTGCCAGCAGCCCAGGACAGATGAACACTGAAGCTTTCTTT

J: TRBJ1-5
D: NA
V: TRBV30
size: NA
CDR3: CAWSVGRGGQPQHF
DNA: TGTGCCTGGAGTGTAGGTCGGGGAGGTCAGCCCCAGCATTTT

J: TRBJ2-3
D: TRBD2
V: TRBV5-5
size: NA
CDR3: CASSLVFSGGRTDTQYF
DNA: TGTGCCAGCAGCTTGGTCTTCAGCGGGGGGCGCACAGATACGCAGTATTTT

J: TRBJ1-6
D: TRBD1
V: TRBV5-4
size: NA
CDR3: CASSFLGPGGNGSPLHF
DNA: TGTGCCAGCAGCTTTTTAGGACCAGGGGGTAATGGTTCACCCCTCCACTTT

J: TRBJ2-1
D: TRBD1
V: TRBV7-2
size: NA
CDR3: CASSFGDRAYNEQFF
DNA: TGTGCCAGCAGCTTTGGGGACAGGGCCTACAATGAGCAGTTCTTC

J: TRBJ1-1
D: TRBD1
V: TRBV7-9
size: NA
CDR3: CASSHDRAANTEAFF
DNA: TGTGCCAGTAGTCATGACAGGGCCGCGAACACTGAAGCTTTCTTT

J: TRBJ1-3
D: NA
V: TRBV18
size: NA
CDR3: CASSPGQISGNTIYF
DNA: TGTGCCAGCTCACCGGGACAAATCTCTGGAAACACCATATATTTT

J: TRBJ1-4
D: NA
V: TRBV4-3
size: NA
CDR3: CASSQDLSGAGFATNEKLFF
DNA: TGCGCCAGCAGCCAAGATCTTTCGGGAGCGGGGTTTGCAACTAATGAAAAACTGTTTTTT

J: TRBJ2-7
D: TRBD1
V: TRBV5-6
size: NA
CDR3: CASSLLTGGSYEQYF
DNA: TGTGCCAGCAGCTTGCTTACAGGGGGCTCCTACGAGCAGTACTTC

J: TRBJ2-7
D: NA
V: TRBV7-8
size: NA
CDR3: CASSPLDNSVHEQYF
DNA: TGTGCCAGCAGCCCTCTGGACAATTCCGTTCACGAGCAGTACTTC

J: TRBJ2-5
D: TRBD1
V: TRBV11-3
size: NA
CDR3: CASSFSGGTAQETQYF
DNA: TGTGCCAGCAGCTTCTCCGGTGGGACAGCCCAAGAGACCCAGTACTTC

J: TRBJ1-4
D: TRBD1
V: TRBV6-5
size: once
CDR3: CASSRQGTNEKLFF
DNA: TGTGCCAGCAGTCGACAGGGAACTAATGAAAAACTGTTTTTT

J: TRBJ2-5
D: NA
V: TRBV11-2
size: NA
CDR3: CASSLGGPETQYF
DNA: TGTGCCAGCAGCTTAGGGGGGCCAGAGACCCAGTACTTC

J: TRBJ1-2
D: NA
V: TRBV27
size: NA
CDR3: CASSPGRNYGYTF
DNA: TGTGCCAGTAGTCCAGGGCGGAACTATGGCTACACCTTC

J: TRBJ2-2
D: NA
V: TRBV7-9
size: NA
CDR3: CSSSRGGGDTNTGELFF
DNA: TGTTCCAGCAGCCGGGGAGGGGGGGATACGAACACCGGGGAGCTGTTTTTT

J: TRBJ2-3
D: TRBD2
V: TRBV4-1
size: NA
CDR3: CASSQERLAGATQYF
DNA: TGCGCCAGCAGCCAAGAAAGGCTAGCGGGAGCTACGCAGTATTTT

J: TRBJ2-2
D: NA
V: TRBV2
size: NA
CDR3: CAYNRRSRAGELFF
DNA: TGTGCCTACAACAGGCGCTCAAGGGCCGGGGAGCTGTTTTTT

J: TRBJ2-3
D: NA
V: TRBV6-1
size: few
CDR3: CASSGLRADTQYF
DNA: TGTGCCAGCAGTGGATTACGGGCAGATACGCAGTATTTT

J: TRBJ2-1
D: TRBD2
V: TRBV6-5
size: NA
CDR3: CASSSSGSNSNEQFF
DNA: TGTGCCAGCAGCTCTAGCGGGAGTAATAGCAATGAGCAGTTCTTC

J: TRBJ2-5
D: NA
V: TRBV21-1
size: NA
CDR3: CASSKAPGRGRVETQYF
DNA: TGTGCCAGCAGCAAAGCCCCCGGCCGAGGGCGGGTAGAGACCCAGTACTTC

J: TRBJ2-7
D: NA
V: TRBV20-1
size: NA
CDR3: CSASHQNEQYF
DNA: TGCAGTGCTAGTCACCAGAACGAGCAGTACTTC

J: TRBJ2-3
D: NA
V: TRBV7-2
size: NA
CDR3: CASIALAQGDTQYF
DNA: TGTGCCAGCATCGCCCTAGCGCAAGGAGATACGCAGTATTTT

J: TRBJ1-1
D: NA
V: TRBV6-1
size: NA
CDR3: CASSMTGNTEAFF
DNA: TGTGCCAGCAGTATGACAGGGAACACTGAAGCTTTCTTT

J: TRBJ2-7
D: TRBD2
V: TRBV6-5
size: NA
CDR3: CASSYRSSGVNEQYF
DNA: TGTGCCAGCAGTTACCGATCTAGCGGGGTTAACGAGCAGTACTTC

J: TRBJ2-1
D: TRBD2
V: TRBV5-1
size: NA
CDR3: CASSLHGGGVGDEQFF
DNA: TGCGCCAGCAGCTTGCACGGCGGGGGGGTTGGCGATGAGCAGTTCTTC

J: TRBJ2-3
D: NA
V: TRBV29-1
size: NA
CDR3: CSVDLVDTQYF
DNA: TGCAGCGTTGATTTAGTAGATACGCAGTATTTT

J: TRBJ2-7
D: NA
V: TRBV7-2
size: few
CDR3: CASSLVAREGEQYF
DNA: TGTGCCAGCAGCTTAGTCGCCAGGGAAGGCGAGCAGTACTTC

J: TRBJ2-7
D: NA
V: TRBV5-4
size: NA
CDR3: CASSLEASTSGEQYF
DNA: TGTGCCAGCAGCTTGGAGGCCTCCACTTCGGGGGAGCAGTACTTC

J: TRBJ1-1
D: NA
V: TRBV27
size: NA
CDR3: CASSLSSRGQVGRLNTEAFF
DNA: TGTGCCAGCAGTTTATCCTCCCGAGGGCAGGTTGGACGACTGAACACTGAAGCTTTCTTT

J: TRBJ1-2
D: TRBD1
V: TRBV18
size: NA
CDR3: CASSPPGTAYGYTF
DNA: TGTGCCAGCTCACCGCCCGGGACAGCCTATGGCTACACCTTC

J: TRBJ2-7
D: NA
V: TRBV10-1
size: NA
CDR3: CASSESSGAYEQYF
DNA: TGCGCCAGCAGTGAGTCGTCAGGGGCCTACGAGCAGTACTTC

J: TRBJ2-7
D: NA
V: TRBV27
size: NA
CDR3: CASSLKGPPYEQYF
DNA: TGTGCCAGCAGTTTAAAGGGGCCCCCCTACGAGCAGTACTTC

J: TRBJ1-4
D: TRBD1
V: TRBV30
size: NA
CDR3: CAWSVRGDFEKLFF
DNA: TGTGCCTGGAGTGTCAGGGGGGATTTCGAAAAACTGTTTTTT

J: TRBJ2-1
D: NA
V: TRBV7-2
size: NA
CDR3: CASSLAGGPDEQFF
DNA: TGTGCCAGCAGCTTAGCGGGAGGCCCCGATGAGCAGTTCTTC